A single sample gave rise to the 31 T cell receptor beta chains below, sequenced in a study of cytomegalovirus exposure and HLA in healthy donors. With 60 Vbeta and 13 Jbeta primers, the PCR was carried out. The assay was immunoSEQ multiplex PCR, and TCRdb's table has in-frame clones only and misses some. The table has about 140,000 clones, roughly 80% seen once. Sequenced material: PBMCs. Every receptor here comes from a man in his forties in good health and CMV-seronegative.

The rearrangement links TRBV5-6 to TRBJ1-4, with 9 positions matching TRBD1. The CDR3 runs 14 residues. CDR1 and CDR2 (germline): SGHDT, YYEEEE. Trimming removed 4 bases from V and 5 bases from J; junction bases left unmatched: 3. This chain's CDR3 is CASSTGTGNEKLFF. The CDR3 nucleotides are TGTGCCAGCAGCACCGGGACAGGGAATGAAAAACTGTTTTTT.

The genes are TRBV2 and TRBJ2-5; 7 positions match TRBD1. The J call may be faulty, since TRBJ2-7 better matches the DNA end. This CDR3 comprises 12 residues. Germline V lookup: CDR1 SNHLY, CDR2 FYNNEI. The CDR3 loop is CASSRQGYEQYF. CDR3 bases: TGTGCCAGCAGTAGACAGGGTTACGAGCAGTACTTC.

The V call is TRBV18, the J call TRBJ1-1; tentative D call: TRBD1 (5 bases). There are 14 residues in the CDR3. Germline assignment: CDR1 KGHSH and CDR2 LQKENI. Trimming took off 6 bases at V and 3 bases at J, with 14 bases between the two ends. The CDR3 protein is CASSLQGKDTEAFF. In DNA, the CDR3 is TGTGCCAGCTCCCTGCAGGGAAAAGACACTGAAGCTTTCTTT.

The chain uses TRBV6-1 and TRBJ2-2; TRBD1 agrees at 11 bases. The CDR3 runs to 15 residues. Germline CDR1 reads MNHNS; CDR2 reads SASEGT. V dropped 10 bases and J dropped 6; count of bases not matched to a gene: 10. CDR3 DNA: TGTGCCACCAAATTGGGACAGGGGGTGCCCGGGGAGCTGTTTTTT. Its translation is CATKLGQGVPGELFF.

Details on this clone: Other DNA sequences in the same sample also yield this CDR3. The J gene is TRBJ1-2, the V gene TRBV15; 8 nucleotides match TRBD1. Germline V gene data show CDR1 as LNHNV and CDR2 as YYDKDF (reference sequence). CDR3 size: 16 residues. Trimming at V came to 0 bases and at J to 5 bases, leaving 8 bases not matched to a gene. CDR3 in DNA: TGTGCCACCAGCAGAGATTCACAGGGGGGGAGGTATGGCTACACCTTC. It yields the protein CATSRDSQGGRYGYTF.

The chain joins TRBV18 to TRBJ1-1; D not resolved. This CDR3 is built from 16 residues. Germline lookup yields CDR1 KGHSH and CDR2 LQKENI. The V end was cut by 3 bases, the J end by 4 bases, with 18 bases between. In DNA form, the CDR3 reads TGTGCCAGCTCACCCGTCCGGGAAACGGGTAGCACTGAAGCTTTCTTT. It encodes CASSPVRETGSTEAFF.

This chain uses TRBV7-9 with TRBJ2-5, with no clear D. The DNA end lines up better with TRBJ2-7; the J call may be wrong. CDR3 length: 12 residues. The germline gives CDR1 SEHNR, CDR2 FQNEAQ (reference sequence). CDR3 DNA sequence: TGTGCCAGCAGCTTGAGCTCCTACGAGCAGTACTTC. Its translation: CASSLSSYEQYF.

V is TRBV7-7 and J is TRBJ2-3; D might be TRBD1 (5 bases). Trimming stripped 5 bases from V and 4 bases from J, with 13 bases between. The CDR3 consists of 14 residues. From germline, CDR1 is SSHAT and CDR2 FNYEAQ (reference sequence). CDR3 region: CASSLGQSADTQYF. The CDR3, as DNA: TGTGCCAGCAGCCTCGGACAAAGCGCAGATACGCAGTATTTT.

The chain joins TRBV7-9 to TRBJ2-7, with 11 bases fitting TRBD2. V was pared by 11 bases and J by 0 bases, with 6 bases of the junction left unmatched. The CDR3 has 14 residues. Germline CDR1 and CDR2: SEHNR and FQNEAQ (reference sequence). The CDR3 loop reads CADPGTSGSYEQYF. The CDR3 DNA is TGTGCCGACCCCGGGACTAGCGGCTCCTACGAGCAGTACTTC.

The chain is built from TRBV15 and TRBJ1-5; 7 bases agree with TRBD1. This CDR3 contains 15 residues. Trimming removed 8 bases from V and 0 bases from J; junction bases left unmatched: 7. Per germline, CDR1 LNHNV and CDR2 YYDKDF (reference sequence). The CDR3, as DNA: TGTGCCACCTCCGGGACAGTATCTAGCAATCAGCCCCAGCATTTT. This gives the protein CATSGTVSSNQPQHF.

The chain is built from TRBV19 and TRBJ2-2; tentative D call: TRBD1 (5 bases). Germline loops: CDR1 LNHDA, CDR2 SQIVND (reference sequence). This CDR3 has 19 residues. V was cut by 6 bases and J by 0 bases, with 23 bases left in between. The CDR3 region has the DNA TGTGCCAGTAGACCCTTTTCCCCTGGGTTAGGGGCGAACACCGGGGAGCTGTTTTTT. Its translation is CASRPFSPGLGANTGELFF.

The V and J genes are TRBV5-6 and TRBJ1-2; 10 bases fit TRBD1. CDR3 length: 16 amino acids. Germline-derived CDR1 and CDR2 are SGHDT and YYEEEE. With V trimmed by 4 bases and J by 4 bases, 10 bases remained unmatched. The CDR3 sequence is CASSQTGGSTLYGYTF. CDR3 in DNA: TGTGCCAGCAGCCAGACAGGGGGCTCTACCCTCTATGGCTACACCTTC. Full variable domain (remainder filled in from reference TRBV5-6 and TRBJ1-2): DAGVTQSPTHLIKTRGQQVTLRCSPKSGHDTVSWYQQALGQGPQFIFQYYEEEERQRGNFPDRFSGHQFPNYSSELNVNALLLGDSALYLCASSQTGGSTLYGYTFGSGTRLTVV.

This clone occurred once. The chain employs TRBV30 and TRBJ1-5; D call uncertain. The CDR3 sequence is 16 residues long. The germline V gene has CDR1 GTSNPN and CDR2 SVGIG (reference sequence). V lost 0 bases, J lost 7 bases, and 19 bases lay in between. The CDR3 is CAWSVAGGLGRQPQHF. For the CDR3, the DNA is TGTGCCTGGAGTGTCGCGGGTGGGTTAGGGAGACAGCCCCAGCATTTT. The whole variable domain, filled in from reference TRBV30 and TRBJ1-5, reads SQTIHQWPATLVQPVGSPLSLECTVEGTSNPNLYWYRQAAGRGLQLLFYSVGIGQISSEVPQNLSASRPQDRQFILSSKKLLLSDSGFYLCAWSVAGGLGRQPQHFGDGTRLSIL.

The rearrangement uses TRBV10-3 and TRBJ1-4, with D uncertain. The length of the CDR3 is 14 residues. Trimming pared 4 bases from V and 8 bases from J, leaving 14 bases between. Per the germline V gene, CDR1 is ENHRY and CDR2 is SYGVKD. CDR3 protein: CAISAAGREEKLFF. The CDR3 DNA is TGTGCCATCAGTGCAGCGGGGAGAGAGGAAAAACTGTTTTTT.

The chain joins TRBV18 to TRBJ1-1; TRBD1 is a possible D gene (6 bases). V lost 3 bases, J lost 9 bases, and 17 bases lay in between. This CDR3 comprises 14 residues. Germline values: CDR1 KGHSH, CDR2 LQKENI. For the CDR3, the DNA is TGTGCCAGCTCACCCGGGGCAGGGGATTATCAAGCTTTCTTT. It specifies CASSPGAGDYQAFF.

The genes are TRBV7-9 and TRBJ1-6; D is ambiguous. The CDR3 spans 18 residues. Trimming removed 8 bases at V and 0 bases at J, with 20 bases between. From germline, CDR1 is SEHNR and CDR2 FQNEAQ (reference sequence). CDR3 nucleotides: TGTGCCAGCGGCCTGAGCTCCCGGGCGGGCTCCTATAATTCACCCCTCCACTTT. This translates into CASGLSSRAGSYNSPLHF. The full variable domain, completed using reference TRBV7-9 and TRBJ1-6, is DTGVSQNPRHKITKRGQNVTFRCDPISEHNRLYWYRQTLGQGPEFLTYFQNEAQLEKSRLLSDRFSAERPKGSFSTLEIQRTEQGDSAMYLCASGLSSRAGSYNSPLHFGNGTRLTVT.

This sequence joins TRBV27 and TRBJ1-4, with 7 nucleotides matching TRBD1. The germline V gene encodes CDR1 MNHEY and CDR2 SMNVEV (reference sequence). The CDR3 sequence is 15 residues long. Unmatched junction bases numbered 5, after V lost 6 bases and J lost 1 base. The CDR3 DNA reads TGTGCCAGCAGGTCAGGGGGACAAACTAATGAAAAACTGTTTTTT. Amino acid sequence: CASRSGGQTNEKLFF.

This chain links TRBV5-5 with TRBJ1-2; the D is unclear. Trimming removed 0 bases from V and 8 bases from J, with 14 bases in between. CDR1 is SGHKS and CDR2 is YYEKEE in the germline V gene (reference sequence). The CDR3 loop spans 14 amino acids. The CDR3 reads CASSLAITGYGYTF. The CDR3, as DNA: TGTGCCAGCAGCTTGGCCATTACGGGGTACGGCTACACCTTC.

The chain couples TRBV6-6 to TRBJ1-2; 7 nucleotides agree with TRBD1. Trimming cost V 7 bases and J 7 bases; bases outside gene matches: 6. This CDR3 region has 12 residues. Germline CDR1 and CDR2: MNHNY and SVGAGI (reference sequence). CDR3 sequence reads: CASTQGVSGYTF. In nucleotides, the CDR3 is TGTGCCAGCACCCAGGGGGTGAGTGGCTACACCTTC.

This clone showed up just once. The chain carries TRBV4-3 and TRBJ1-1; 7 nucleotides agree with TRBD1. Germline-derived CDR1 and CDR2 are LGHNA and YSLEER. The V and J ends lost 0 bases and 3 bases, in that order; junction bases with no gene match: 4. The CDR3 spans 15 residues. CDR3 residues: CASSQDRQGYTEAFF. The CDR3 DNA reads TGCGCCAGCAGCCAAGATCGACAGGGTTACACTGAAGCTTTCTTT.

This clone was observed once. Other DNA sequences in this sample translate to the same CDR3. The chain is built from TRBV9 and TRBJ1-6; D may be TRBD1 (6 bases). The length of the CDR3 is 15 residues. CDR1 is SGDLS and CDR2 is YYNGEE in the germline V gene. V was cut by 3 bases and J by 7 bases, with 14 bases left in between. The CDR3 reads CASSAAGRGNSPLHF. The CDR3 DNA follows: TGTGCCAGCAGCGCAGCAGGCAGGGGAAATTCACCCCTCCACTTT.

This clone was counted once. The chain recombines TRBV6-5 with TRBJ1-2, with 7 bases fitting TRBD1. Germline V gene data show CDR1 as MNHEY and CDR2 as SVGAGI. V trimming: 6 bases; J trimming: 13 bases; junction bases outside the gene matches: 14. CDR3 length: 13 residues. The CDR3 DNA reads as TGTGCCAGCAGACACGGACAGGCCGTGGCTGCCACCTTC. Translated: CASRHGQAVAATF.

Here the CDR3 DNA reads TGTGCCAGCAGCCGGACAGATACTACTGGAAACACCATATATTTT. It specifies CASSRTDTTGNTIYF. This chain joins TRBV7-6 and TRBJ1-3, with a tentative D call TRBD1 (6 bases). The CDR3 is 15 residues long. The germline V gene encodes CDR1 SGHVS and CDR2 FNYEAQ. The germline V and J ends were trimmed by 5 bases and 2 bases, with 13 bases remaining between them. Variable domain in full (rest from reference TRBV7-6 and TRBJ1-3): GAGVSQSPRYKVTKRGQDVALRCDPISGHVSLYWYRQALGQGPEFLTYFNYEAQQDKSGLPNDRFSAERPEGSISTLTIQRTEQRDSAMYRCASSRTDTTGNTIYFGEGSWLTVV.

The CDR3 region is CASSGLGTANEKLFF. DNA of the CDR3: TGTGCCAGCAGTGGCCTAGGGACAGCTAATGAAAAACTGTTTTTT. The chain is built from TRBV27 and TRBJ1-4; TRBD1 matches at 7 bases. CDR3 size: 15 residues. The V gene's germline CDR1 is MNHEY and CDR2 SMNVEV (reference sequence). J gave up 3 bases and V 5 bases, and 6 bases lay outside the gene matches. The entire variable domain, with the rest obtained from reference TRBV27 and TRBJ1-4, is as follows: EAQVTQNPRYLITVTGKKLTVTCSQNMNHEYMSWYRQDPGLGLRQIYYSMNVEVTDKGDVPEGYKVSRKEKRNFPLILESPSPNQTSLYFCASSGLGTANEKLFFGSGTQLSVL.

In the case of this clone: Its ends do not fully match the called genes, so a read error is possible. The V gene is TRBV5-6, the J gene TRBJ1-2; the match to TRBD1 covers 12 bases. Per germline, CDR1 SGHDT and CDR2 YYEEEE. The CDR3 spans 16 residues. Here the CDR3 DNA reads TGTGCCAGCAGCAGGGGACAGGGGGCGCCTAATTATGGCTACACCTTC. Its translation is CASSRGQGAPNYGYTF.

The DNA of the CDR3 is TGTGCCAGCAGGGGCGGGACAGGGAAAACTGAAGCTTTCTTT. Protein product: CASRGGTGKTEAFF. The gene calls are TRBV2 and TRBJ1-1, with TRBD1 matching 9 bases. The CDR3 totals 14 residues. Germline V gene sequence: CDR1 SNHLY, CDR2 FYNNEI. V was pared by 6 bases and J by 5 bases, with 7 bases of the junction left unmatched. The whole variable domain, remainder taken from reference TRBV2 and TRBJ1-1, is EPEVTQTPSHQVTQMGQEVILRCVPISNHLYFYWYRQILGQKVEFLVSFYNNEISEKSEIFDDQFSVERPDGSNFTLKIRSTKLEDSAMYFCASRGGTGKTEAFFGQGTRLTVV.

Comments on this clone: No conserved phenylalanine or tryptophan is present at the end of the CDR3, so a read error is the likely explanation. The chain employs TRBV11-3 and TRBJ1-2; 10 positions match TRBD1. The trim removed 0 bases at V and 7 bases at J, leaving 2 bases unmatched. The CDR3 covers 14 residues. The germline V gene encodes CDR1 SGHNT and CDR2 YENEEA. CDR3 in amino acids: CASSLDGTGVGYTL. The CDR3 region has the DNA TGTGCCAGCAGCTTAGATGGGACAGGGGTTGGCTACACCCTC.

The J gene is TRBJ1-2, the V gene TRBV30; tentatively, D is TRBD1 (6 bases). Trimming removed 3 bases at V and 4 bases at J, with 12 bases between. Germline V lookup: CDR1 GTSNPN, CDR2 SVGIG (reference sequence). The CDR3 is 13 amino acids. CDR3 sequence: CAWSRGGSYGYTF. The CDR3, as DNA: TGTGCCTGGAGCAGAGGGGGTTCCTATGGCTACACCTTC.

This rearrangement joins TRBV19 to TRBJ1-3, with TRBD1 matching 8 bases. V lost 6 bases and J lost 4; bases outside the gene matches: 14. CDR1 and CDR2 (germline): LNHDA, SQIVND (reference sequence). The CDR3 length is 17 residues. The DNA for the CDR3 is TGTGCCAGTAGCTCCCCCGGGGATGCAGGGGGCGGAAACACCATATATTTT. This codes for CASSSPGDAGGGNTIYF.

V is TRBV2 and J is TRBJ2-5; D may be TRBD1 (5 bases). The germline V gene has CDR1 SNHLY and CDR2 FYNNEI. The CDR3 spans 15 residues. The V end was cut by 8 bases, the J end by 4 bases, with 20 bases between. CDR3 loop: CASSKLRVSGETQYF. CDR3 nucleotide sequence: TGTGCCAGCTCCAAACTCAGGGTGTCCGGAGAGACCCAGTACTTC.

This clone turned up a few times. The gene calls are TRBV10-1 and TRBJ2-2; D remains unclear. The V end lost 2 bases, the J end lost 5 bases, and 9 bases lay between the germline ends. Per the germline V gene, CDR1 is WNHNN and CDR2 is SYGVQD (reference sequence). The CDR3 spans 14 residues. The CDR3 protein is CASSELGDTGELFF. The CDR3 DNA follows: TGCGCCAGCAGTGAGCTGGGCGATACCGGGGAGCTGTTTTTT.